The 11 T cell receptor beta chains presented below share a single source sample, sequenced in a study of cytomegalovirus exposure and HLA in healthy donors. PCR primers comprised 60 Vbeta and 13 Jbeta primers. TCRdb keeps only in-frame clones here, not all; method: immunoSEQ multiplex PCR. The sample holds under 200,000 clones. The material sequenced was PBMCs. All receptors derive from a man aged 30-40 years in good health and CMV-seronegative.

In DNA form, the CDR3 reads TGTGCCAGCAGCCCTCTAGCGGGGGGAAACAATGAGCAGTTCTTC. Translating gives CASSPLAGGNNEQFF. The rearrangement links TRBV27 to TRBJ2-1; 11 bases match TRBD2. Germline-derived CDR1 and CDR2 are MNHEY and SMNVEV (reference sequence). V trimming: 6 bases; J trimming: 5 bases; junction bases outside the gene matches: 6. CDR3 size: 15 residues.

The chain has TRBV30 and TRBJ2-7; 7 bases map to TRBD1. CDR3 length: 14 amino acids. Germline values: CDR1 GTSNPN, CDR2 SVGIG (reference sequence). V shed 1 base and J 4 bases; nucleotides not matched to a gene: 7. The CDR3 sequence is CAWSAGTAFYEQYF. CDR3 in DNA: TGTGCCTGGAGTGCCGGGACAGCTTTTTACGAGCAGTACTTC.

The chain is built from TRBV7-2 and TRBJ1-6, with D perhaps matching TRBD1 (5 bases). Germline-derived CDR1 and CDR2 are SGHTA and FQGNSA. There are 14 residues in the CDR3. V lost 4 bases and J lost 8, with 12 bases in between. The chain's CDR3 is CASSSQSGDSPLHF. In nucleotides, the CDR3 is TGTGCCAGCAGCTCCCAGTCGGGGGATTCACCCCTCCACTTT.

The chain combines TRBV6-5 with TRBJ1-1, with D perhaps TRBD1 (5 bases). This CDR3 is built from 13 residues. The germline gives CDR1 MNHEY, CDR2 SVGAGI. V was clipped by 4 bases and J by 9 bases, with 15 bases between them. The CDR3 protein is CASSSRVVAKAFF. CDR3 in DNA: TGTGCCAGCAGTTCCAGGGTGGTTGCGAAAGCTTTCTTT.

The chain is built from TRBV15 and TRBJ2-3; 13 bases are a match to TRBD2. Germline trimming cut 5 bases from V and 5 bases from J; bases unmatched to any gene: 10. CDR3 length: 17 amino acids. Germline CDR1 reads LNHNV; CDR2 reads YYDKDF (reference sequence). The CDR3 here is CATSGELAGGHRDTQYF. CDR3 DNA sequence: TGTGCCACCAGCGGGGAACTAGCGGGGGGGCATAGAGATACGCAGTATTTT.

V and J are TRBV10-3 and TRBJ2-5; perhaps TRBD2 as D (6 bases). The CDR3 consists of 13 residues. Germline V gives CDR1 ENHRY, CDR2 SYGVKD. The V end was cut by 0 bases, the J end by 9 bases, with 11 bases between. The CDR3 region is CAISESEGQSQYF. In nucleotides, the CDR3 is TGTGCCATCAGTGAGTCGGAGGGTCAGTCCCAGTACTTC.

The rearrangement links TRBV10-1 to TRBJ1-1, with 9 nucleotides matching TRBD1. Germline-derived CDR1 and CDR2 are WNHNN and SYGVQD (reference sequence). The CDR3 consists of 14 residues. Unmatched junction bases numbered 2, after V lost 5 bases and J lost 1 base. The CDR3 sequence is CASSTGQGNTEAFF. The CDR3 DNA reads TGCGCCAGCAGTACGGGACAGGGGAACACTGAAGCTTTCTTT.

The genes are TRBV5-1 and TRBJ1-1, with D possibly matching TRBD1 (5 bases). The CDR3 runs to 11 residues. Germline CDR1 reads SGHRS; CDR2 reads YFSETQ. The V and J ends lost 4 bases and 8 bases respectively, with 9 bases between them. CDR3 region: CASSEHREAFF. The CDR3 DNA sequence: TGCGCCAGCAGCGAACACAGGGAAGCTTTCTTT.

This chain uses TRBV7-2 with TRBJ2-7; TRBD1 is a possible D gene (7 bases). CDR1 is SGHTA and CDR2 is FQGNSA in the germline V gene. V was trimmed by 4 bases and J by 3 bases, leaving 19 bases between them. This CDR3 has 16 amino acids. CDR3: CASSSGGTGSFYEQYF. CDR3 in DNA: TGTGCCAGCAGCTCAGGGGGGACGGGGAGCTTCTACGAGCAGTACTTC.

The genes are TRBV19 and TRBJ1-2; TRBD1 matches at 9 bases. This CDR3 is 15 amino acids long. Trimming cost V 6 bases and J 4 bases; bases outside gene matches: 9. From germline, CDR1 is LNHDA and CDR2 SQIVND (reference sequence). The CDR3 region has the DNA TGTGCCAGTAGACCACAGGGGGCGACCCTCTATGGCTACACCTTC. Amino acid sequence: CASRPQGATLYGYTF.

The rearrangement uses TRBV4-2 and TRBJ2-3, with TRBD1 as a possible D gene (6 bases). Germline V gene data show CDR1 as LGHNA and CDR2 as YNFKEQ. There are 16 residues in the CDR3. Trimming shortened V by 4 bases and J by 2 bases, and 16 bases separated the two germline ends. CDR3 in DNA: TGTGCCAGCAGCCGAACCCCGGACAGCCACACAGATACGCAGTATTTT. Residues: CASSRTPDSHTDTQYF.